This is a list of T cell receptor beta chains from one sample in a study of CD4+ T cells in melanoma. This table comes from immunoSEQ multiplex PCR, and its TCRdb copy is limited to in-frame clones, with some not included. The profile shows fewer than 20,000 clones, over 70% of them singletons. Material for sequencing was cells from a culture (not recorded whether cultured in vitro). These receptors came from a human donor with melanoma. The CDR3 runs from the conserved cysteine through the conserved F or W. Each record gives: V gene, D gene, clone size, J gene, CDR3 DNA, CDR3 protein. D genes are given only for firm matches. The size field is filled for only some rows; it gives once, few, many or a size class.

v_gene: TRBV6-1; d_gene: TRBD1; abundance: .; j_gene: TRBJ2-7; CDR3nt: TGTGCCAGCATCCCGGGACAGGGACGTCGGGAGCAGTACTTC; CDR3aa: CASIPGQGRREQYF
v_gene: TRBV5-1; d_gene: TRBD2; abundance: .; j_gene: TRBJ2-5; CDR3nt: TGCGCCAGCAGTATCACTAGCGGGGGACAAGAGACCCAGTACTTC; CDR3aa: CASSITSGGQETQYF
v_gene: TRBV7-3; d_gene: TRBD1; abundance: .; j_gene: TRBJ2-3; CDR3nt: TGTGCCAGCAGCTTACGAGACAGGGTAAGCACAGATACGCAGTATTTT; CDR3aa: CASSLRDRVSTDTQYF
v_gene: TRBV18; d_gene: .; abundance: .; j_gene: TRBJ1-2; CDR3nt: TGTGCCAGCTCACCAACGGGACAAGACTATGGCTACACCTTC; CDR3aa: CASSPTGQDYGYTF
v_gene: TRBV5-1; d_gene: .; abundance: .; j_gene: TRBJ1-6; CDR3nt: TGCGCCAGCAGCTTGGCCGGGAGGCCAGGCCCAGATTCACCCCTCCACTTT; CDR3aa: CASSLAGRPGPDSPLHF
v_gene: TRBV2; d_gene: TRBD1; abundance: .; j_gene: TRBJ1-5; CDR3nt: TGTGCCAGCAGCAGAGGGGGCGGGAGCAATCAGCCCCAGCATTTT; CDR3aa: CASSRGGGSNQPQHF
v_gene: TRBV28; d_gene: .; abundance: .; j_gene: TRBJ1-1; CDR3nt: TGTGCCAGCAGTTTTCCGGGTTTTGGGACTGAAGCTTTCTTT; CDR3aa: CASSFPGFGTEAFF
v_gene: TRBV19; d_gene: TRBD1; abundance: .; j_gene: TRBJ1-2; CDR3nt: TGTGCCACCCGGAACAGGGGGGGTGAGGATGGCTACACCTTC; CDR3aa: CATRNRGGEDGYTF
v_gene: TRBV29-1; d_gene: .; abundance: .; j_gene: TRBJ1-1; CDR3nt: TGCAGCGTTGGTTTTGGGGGCGAGAACACTGAAGCTTTCTTT; CDR3aa: CSVGFGGENTEAFF
v_gene: TRBV7-8; d_gene: TRBD2; abundance: .; j_gene: TRBJ2-5; CDR3nt: TGTGCCAGCAGCATACGACTAGCGGGGGGAGAGACCCAGTACTTC; CDR3aa: CASSIRLAGGETQYF
v_gene: TRBV30; d_gene: .; abundance: .; j_gene: TRBJ2-5; CDR3nt: TGTGCCTGGAGGAGGGGGGGCGATTCGAAGACCCAGTACTTC; CDR3aa: CAWRRGGDSKTQYF
v_gene: TRBV7-9; d_gene: .; abundance: once; j_gene: TRBJ2-4; CDR3nt: TGTGCCAGCAGCTTAGAGGGTGGTGCCCTGCGGTTC; CDR3aa: CASSLEGGALRF
v_gene: TRBV9; d_gene: .; abundance: .; j_gene: TRBJ1-2; CDR3nt: TGTGCCAGCAGCGTAGGTCCTGAGGGGGGCTACACCTTC; CDR3aa: CASSVGPEGGYTF
v_gene: TRBV27; d_gene: TRBD1; abundance: .; j_gene: TRBJ1-2; CDR3nt: TGTGCCAGCAGTCCCCGGACAGGGGTTGGCTACACCTTC; CDR3aa: CASSPRTGVGYTF
v_gene: TRBV29-1; d_gene: .; abundance: .; j_gene: TRBJ1-1; CDR3nt: TGCAGCATCCCCGGAGGGGGTGGAACTGAAGCTTTCTTT; CDR3aa: CSIPGGGGTEAFF
v_gene: TRBV5-4; d_gene: .; abundance: .; j_gene: TRBJ2-3; CDR3nt: TGTGCCAGCAGCGCGAACTCTGTCACGCAGTATTTT; CDR3aa: CASSANSVTQYF
v_gene: TRBV30; d_gene: .; abundance: .; j_gene: TRBJ1-5; CDR3nt: TGTGCCTGGAGTTGGGGGGCTGGCAATCAGCCCCAGCATTTT; CDR3aa: CAWSWGAGNQPQHF
v_gene: TRBV5-1; d_gene: .; abundance: .; j_gene: TRBJ1-1; CDR3nt: TGCGCCAGCAAGGATGGGACGGTGAACACTGAAGCTTTCTTT; CDR3aa: CASKDGTVNTEAFF
v_gene: TRBV6-5; d_gene: TRBD1; abundance: .; j_gene: TRBJ1-2; CDR3nt: TGTGCCAGCAGTTGGGGACAGGGACGAGGCTACACCTTC; CDR3aa: CASSWGQGRGYTF
v_gene: TRBV30; d_gene: .; abundance: .; j_gene: TRBJ1-2; CDR3nt: TGTGCCGGGACCGGGCTCCTGGGCGCGGGTGGCTACACCTTC; CDR3aa: CAGTGLLGAGGYTF
v_gene: TRBV7-2; d_gene: .; abundance: .; j_gene: TRBJ1-2; CDR3nt: TGTGCCAGCAGCTTGTCAGGGGCCTATGGCTACACCTTC; CDR3aa: CASSLSGAYGYTF
v_gene: TRBV6-6; d_gene: .; abundance: .; j_gene: TRBJ1-2; CDR3nt: TGTGCCAGCAGTCTCCCCCGGCCATCCGGCGATGGCTACACCTTC; CDR3aa: CASSLPRPSGDGYTF
v_gene: TRBV9; d_gene: .; abundance: .; j_gene: TRBJ2-1; CDR3nt: TGTGCCAGCAGCGTAGTTTTAGGGTCGCGCAATGAGCAGTTCTTC; CDR3aa: CASSVVLGSRNEQFF
v_gene: TRBV5-1; d_gene: .; abundance: .; j_gene: TRBJ2-3; CDR3nt: TGCGCCAGCAGCGAAGTAGGGGGGGGCACAGATACGCAGTATTTT; CDR3aa: CASSEVGGGTDTQYF
v_gene: TRBV5-6; d_gene: .; abundance: .; j_gene: TRBJ1-5; CDR3nt: TGTGCCAGCAGCTTCTACGGGGACAACAATCAGCCCCAGCATTTT; CDR3aa: CASSFYGDNNQPQHF
v_gene: TRBV29-1; d_gene: TRBD2; abundance: .; j_gene: TRBJ2-5; CDR3nt: TGCAGCGTTGCCCGGACTAGCGGGATACAAGAGACCCAGTACTTC; CDR3aa: CSVARTSGIQETQYF
v_gene: TRBV7-2; d_gene: .; abundance: few; j_gene: TRBJ2-1; CDR3nt: TGTGCCAGCAGCCCCCCCCCTGAGCACAATGAGCAGTTCTTC; CDR3aa: CASSPPPEHNEQFF
v_gene: TRBV6-5; d_gene: .; abundance: .; j_gene: TRBJ1-2; CDR3nt: TGTGCCAGCAGCCAGAGGGATGGCTATGGCTACACCTTC; CDR3aa: CASSQRDGYGYTF
v_gene: TRBV19; d_gene: TRBD2; abundance: .; j_gene: TRBJ2-1; CDR3nt: TGTGCCAGTAGTCCGGGGGGATGGCAGTTCTTC; CDR3aa: CASSPGGWQFF
v_gene: TRBV2; d_gene: TRBD1; abundance: .; j_gene: TRBJ2-7; CDR3nt: TGTGCCAGCAAGAGGGACAGTAACTACGAGCAGTACTTC; CDR3aa: CASKRDSNYEQYF
v_gene: TRBV5-5; d_gene: TRBD1; abundance: .; j_gene: TRBJ1-4; CDR3nt: TGTGCCAGCAGCTTAAGGATCCAGGGGGGACTTGCAACTAATGAAAAACTGTTTTTT; CDR3aa: CASSLRIQGGLATNEKLFF
v_gene: TRBV29-1; d_gene: TRBD2; abundance: .; j_gene: TRBJ2-1; CDR3nt: TGCAGCGTTCGCGGGGGGCCAGGGAATGAGCAGTTCTTC; CDR3aa: CSVRGGPGNEQFF
v_gene: TRBV4-2; d_gene: TRBD2; abundance: .; j_gene: TRBJ2-2; CDR3nt: TGTGCCAGCAGCGCACGGGGGGCCGGGGAGCTGTTTTTT; CDR3aa: CASSARGAGELFF
v_gene: TRBV19; d_gene: .; abundance: .; j_gene: TRBJ1-3; CDR3nt: TGTGCCAGTAGACTGTCCGCTTACTCTGGAAACACCATATATTTT; CDR3aa: CASRLSAYSGNTIYF
v_gene: TRBV12-2; d_gene: .; abundance: few; j_gene: TRBJ1-5; CDR3nt: TGTGCAAGTCGCTTAAAGGTGGCTCCCAGGGGGCGAGGGGCTCAGCCCCAGCATTTT; CDR3aa: CASRLKVAPRGRGAQPQHF
v_gene: TRBV11-1; d_gene: .; abundance: .; j_gene: TRBJ2-7; CDR3nt: TGTGCCAGCAGTTGGAGGGGTTACGAGCAGTACTTC; CDR3aa: CASSWRGYEQYF
v_gene: TRBV5-4; d_gene: TRBD1; abundance: .; j_gene: TRBJ2-3; CDR3nt: TGTGCCAGCAGCTTAGACAGGGGTATCACAGATACGCAGTATTTT; CDR3aa: CASSLDRGITDTQYF
v_gene: TRBV5-4; d_gene: .; abundance: medium-sized; j_gene: TRBJ2-1; CDR3nt: TGTGCCAGCAGCTTGGAGAGGGGATCGCACAATGAGCAGTTCTTC; CDR3aa: CASSLERGSHNEQFF
v_gene: TRBV28; d_gene: TRBD1; abundance: .; j_gene: TRBJ1-1; CDR3nt: TGTGCCAGCAGTATCCGACAGGGGATCATGAACACTGAAGCTTTCTTT; CDR3aa: CASSIRQGIMNTEAFF
v_gene: TRBV6-1; d_gene: TRBD1; abundance: .; j_gene: TRBJ2-7; CDR3nt: TGTGCCAGCAGTCGGGACAGGGCACAGCAGTACTTC; CDR3aa: CASSRDRAQQYF
v_gene: TRBV30; d_gene: TRBD2; abundance: .; j_gene: TRBJ2-1; CDR3nt: TGTGCCTGGAGTAGGAGCGGGGGCCGAGGGGAGCAGTTCTTC; CDR3aa: CAWSRSGGRGEQFF
v_gene: TRBV5-1; d_gene: .; abundance: few; j_gene: TRBJ2-5; CDR3nt: TGCGCCAGCAGCTTACAGGGAGGGCAAGAGACCCAGTACTTC; CDR3aa: CASSLQGGQETQYF
v_gene: TRBV15; d_gene: .; abundance: .; j_gene: TRBJ2-3; CDR3nt: TGTGCCACCAGCATAGGGGCTAGCACAGATACGCAGTATTTT; CDR3aa: CATSIGASTDTQYF